One sample yielded the 15 T cell receptor beta chains listed below, sequenced in a study of cytotoxic CD8 clonotypes in ibrutinib-treated CLL. Using immunoSEQ multiplex PCR, the repertoire was profiled, and TCRdb retains in-frame clones only, with some absent. This sample has roughly 250,000 clones, with roughly 74% found just once. The starting material was PBMCs, obtained after 24 months of ibrutinib treatment. Receptor source: a human donor with chronic lymphocytic leukemia.

This chain's CDR3 is CASSGPPDTQYF. The DNA of the CDR3 is TGTGCCAGCAGCGGACCGCCAGATACGCAGTATTTT. The V gene is TRBV6-5, the J gene TRBJ2-3; unclear D gene. Between the trimmed V and J ends, which lost 6 bases and 4 bases, there was a span of 8 bases. Germline CDR1 and CDR2: MNHEY and SVGAGI. CDR3 length: 12 residues.

J is TRBJ1-1 and V is TRBV19; tentatively, D is TRBD1 (5 bases). V lost 4 bases and J 5 bases, leaving 11 bases between the germline ends. Per germline, CDR1 LNHDA and CDR2 SQIVND (reference sequence). This CDR3 has 13 residues. The CDR3 loop is CASSKTVTTEAFF. The CDR3 nucleotides are TGTGCCAGTAGTAAGACAGTGACGACTGAAGCTTTCTTT. The full variable domain, its missing parts supplied by reference TRBV19 and TRBJ1-1, is DGGITQSPKYLFRKEGQNVTLSCEQNLNHDAMYWYRQDPGQGLRLIYYSQIVNDFQKGDIAEGYSVSREKKESFPLTVTSAQKNPTAFYLCASSKTVTTEAFFGQGTRLTVV.

The rearrangement uses TRBV13 and TRBJ2-1; the D is unclear. The V end was cut by 3 bases, the J end by 0 bases, with 12 bases between. The length of the CDR3 is 16 residues. Looked up from germline, CDR1 is PRHDT and CDR2 is FYEKMQ (reference sequence). CDR3 amino acids: CASSFEAKSSYNEQFF. In DNA form, the CDR3 reads TGTGCCAGCAGCTTCGAGGCGAAGAGCTCCTACAATGAGCAGTTCTTC.

The chain carries TRBV18 and TRBJ2-1; TRBD2 agrees at 10 bases. Unmatched junction bases numbered 0, after V lost 1 base and J lost 6 bases. This CDR3 region has 14 residues. Germline values: CDR1 KGHSH, CDR2 LQKENI. The CDR3 is CASSPLAGGNEQFF. CDR3 in DNA: TGTGCCAGCTCACCACTAGCGGGAGGCAATGAGCAGTTCTTC.

The genes are TRBV9 and TRBJ2-4; D possibly corresponds to TRBD1 (6 bases). Germline V CDR1 and CDR2: SGDLS, YYNGEE. V shed 0 bases and J shed 2 bases, with 9 bases lying between them. The CDR3 sequence is 15 residues long. The CDR3: CASSVGGRTKNIQYF. CDR3 sequence (DNA): TGTGCCAGCAGCGTAGGGGGGCGGACCAAAAACATTCAGTACTTC.

The chain links TRBV11-3 to TRBJ2-1; D may be TRBD1 (5 bases). Germline CDR1 and CDR2: SGHNT and YENEEA. This CDR3 is 13 amino acids long. V lost 2 bases and J lost 10, with 12 bases in between. The CDR3 protein is CASSLSAGREQFF. CDR3 sequence (DNA): TGTGCCAGCAGCTTATCGGCAGGGCGAGAGCAGTTCTTC.

CDR3 loop: CASYEGNTIYF. In nucleotides, the CDR3 is TGTGCCAGCTATGAGGGAAACACCATATATTTT. The gene calls are TRBV25-1 and TRBJ1-3; D unclear. The germline V gene has CDR1 MGHDK and CDR2 SYGVNS. V was cut by 8 bases and J by 4 bases, with 6 bases left in between. There are 11 residues in the CDR3.

The rearrangement uses TRBV9 and TRBJ2-7, with no clear D. Germline V gene lookup returns CDR1 SGDLS and CDR2 YYNGEE. The CDR3 extends over 14 amino acids. V dropped 0 bases and J dropped 3 bases, with 10 bases sitting between them. The CDR3 spells CASSVEGTGYEQYF. In DNA form, the CDR3 reads TGTGCCAGCAGCGTAGAGGGAACTGGCTACGAGCAGTACTTC.

The chain couples TRBV6-5 to TRBJ2-5; D gene uncertain. In germline, CDR1 is MNHEY, CDR2 SVGAGI. Trimming removed 4 bases at V and 1 base at J, with 10 bases between. CDR3 length: 14 residues. The CDR3 coding sequence is TGTGCCAGCAGTTCGTGGGCGGTCCAAGAGACCCAGTACTTC. Residues: CASSSWAVQETQYF.

This sequence joins TRBV5-1 and TRBJ2-7; D perhaps matches TRBD2 (5 bases). CDR1 is SGHRS and CDR2 is YFSETQ in the germline V gene. This CDR3 has 11 residues. Trimming left V 6 bases short and J 7 bases short, with 11 bases between. CDR3 sequence: CASNEGREQYF. CDR3 nucleotide sequence: TGCGCCAGCAATGAGGGAAGGGAGCAGTACTTC.

The genes are TRBV6-5 and TRBJ1-5; a possible D gene is TRBD1 (6 bases). The V gene lost 8 bases and the J gene lost 4 bases, with 12 bases spanning the gap. The CDR3 has 13 amino acids. In germline, CDR1 is MNHEY, CDR2 SVGAGI. For the CDR3, the DNA is TGTGCCAGCCAAAGGAGGGGGAATCAGCCCCAGCATTTT. Translating gives CASQRRGNQPQHF.

V and J are TRBV5-4 and TRBJ2-5, with TRBD2 as a possible D gene (6 bases). Germline assignment: CDR1 SGHNT and CDR2 YYREEE (reference sequence). CDR3 length: 15 amino acids. V was shortened by 0 bases and J by 1 base, with 10 bases between the two germline ends. The CDR3 region is CASSLDIGSQETQYF. CDR3 DNA: TGTGCCAGCAGCTTGGATATCGGGAGCCAAGAGACCCAGTACTTC.

This chain joins TRBV10-3 and TRBJ1-4; TRBD1 is a possible D gene (5 bases). The CDR3 contains 16 residues. The germline V gene has CDR1 ENHRY and CDR2 SYGVKD. The ends were cut back, 6 bases at V and 0 bases at J, with 14 bases in the middle. CDR3 in DNA: TGTGCCATCAGCCCTTTCGGGGGGGCAACTAATGAAAAACTGTTTTTT. Translation gives CAISPFGGATNEKLFF.

The rearrangement links TRBV11-2 to TRBJ2-3, with 8 bases aligning to TRBD2. Per the germline V gene, CDR1 is SGHAT and CDR2 is FQNNGV. V gave up 6 bases and J gave up 4 bases; unmatched junction bases: 12. The CDR3 totals 16 residues. In DNA, the CDR3 is TGTGCCAGCAGTCACGGGCTAGCGGGTATAGCAGATACGCAGTATTTT. It codes for CASSHGLAGIADTQYF.

This chain links TRBV27 with TRBJ2-1; D gene uncertain. CDR1 is MNHEY, CDR2 SMNVEV, per germline (reference sequence). The V and J ends lost 1 base and 1 base respectively, with 11 bases between them. The CDR3 runs to 16 residues. CDR3 residues: CASSLFLGGSYNEQFF. CDR3 bases: TGTGCCAGCAGTTTATTTCTAGGTGGTTCCTACAATGAGCAGTTCTTC.